The clone carrying this T cell receptor (beta chain) was detected a few times. Germline CDR1 and CDR2: MNHEY and SVGAGI. CDR3 size: 14 residues. Deletions cut 6 bases from V and 7 bases from J, with 16 bases between. The sample is drawn from a study of T cell changes during pregnancy in multiple sclerosis. The data were produced by immunoSEQ multiplex PCR, yet TCRdb's version contains in-frame clones alone and is incomplete. Of about 52,000 clones in the sample, just over 90% were seen once. The V and J genes are TRBV6-5 and TRBJ1-5; D unresolved. This sample comprised CD4+ T cells from peripheral blood mononuclear cells, obtained before pregnancy. The sequence came from a female donor with multiple sclerosis, enrolled in a pregnancy study. For the CDR3, the DNA is TGTGCCAGCAGCCGACCGGGTGGTAACCAGCCCCAGCATTTT. Translating it yields CASSRPGGNQPQHF.